The T cell receptor beta chain under discussion was sequenced for a study of cytomegalovirus exposure and HLA in healthy donors. 60 Vbeta and 13 Jbeta primers were used in PCR. The assay was immunoSEQ multiplex PCR, and TCRdb's table has in-frame clones only and misses some. The table shows under 150,000 clones, with 60% to 80% occurring only once. The CDR3 sequence is 16 residues long. CDR1 and CDR2 from the germline V gene are KGHSH and LQKENI. Losses at the gene ends were 0 bases for V and 3 bases for J; bases not matched to a gene: 6. Sequenced material: PBMCs. This clonotype was obtained from a man between 18 and 29 years old in good health and CMV-seropositive. The genes are TRBV18 and TRBJ2-3; 7 bases are a match to TRBD2. CDR3: CASSPPGGDRTDTQYF. DNA of the CDR3: TGTGCCAGCTCACCACCGGGGGGGGATCGGACAGATACGCAGTATTTT.